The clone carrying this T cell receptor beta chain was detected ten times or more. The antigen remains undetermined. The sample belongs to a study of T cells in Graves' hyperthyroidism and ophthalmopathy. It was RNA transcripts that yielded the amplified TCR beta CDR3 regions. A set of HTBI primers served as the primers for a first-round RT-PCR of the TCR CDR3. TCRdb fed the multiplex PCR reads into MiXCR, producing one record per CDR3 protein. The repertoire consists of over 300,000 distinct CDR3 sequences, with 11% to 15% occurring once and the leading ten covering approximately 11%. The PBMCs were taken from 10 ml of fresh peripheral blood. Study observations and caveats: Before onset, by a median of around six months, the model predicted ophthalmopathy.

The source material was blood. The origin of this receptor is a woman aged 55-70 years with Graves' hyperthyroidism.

The CDR3 DNA is TGTGCCAGCAACGTACGACTACGAGATACGCAGTATTTT. Protein sequence: CASNVRLRDTQYF. V and J are TRBV11-2 and TRBJ2-3, with D perhaps TRBD2 (5 bases). The V end was cut by 7 bases, the J end by 5 bases, with 13 bases between. Germline V lookup: CDR1 SGHAT, CDR2 FQNNGV. This CDR3 is 13 amino acids long. Together with reference TRBV11-2 and TRBJ2-3, the CDR3 gives the full variable domain: EAGVAQSPRYKIIEKRQSVAFWCNPISGHATLYWYQQILGQGPKLLIQFQNNGVVDDSQLPKDRFSAERLKGVDSTLKIQPAKLEDSAVYLCASNVRLRDTQYFGPGTRLTVL.